This TCR beta chain was profiled in a study of T cells in Graves' hyperthyroidism and ophthalmopathy. Study details: Prior to any treatment, at the point of initial diagnosis, peripheral blood was collected.

Fresh 10 ml peripheral blood yielded PBMCs. There are many counts of this clonotype. What it binds is not known. Amplification of TCR beta CDR3 regions was performed using RNA transcripts as template. In the first-round RT-PCR of the TCR CDR3, the HTBI primer set was used. TCRdb re-called the multiplex PCR reads through MiXCR, storing one row per CDR3 protein. The sample records nearly 600,000 distinct CDR3 sequences, roughly 13% being singletons. Whole-study results and caveats: From stable hyperthyroidism, ophthalmopathy was set apart by a 13 V-J model. Most thyroid clonotypes that were expanded above 0.001 also turned up in blood.

The J segment lost 4 bases and the V segment lost 2 bases, leaving 22 bases of the junction unmatched. The CDR3 length is 22 residues. CDR1 and CDR2 (germline): KGHDR, SFDVKD. This chain links TRBV24-1 with TRBJ2-5; 12 positions match TRBD1. This sequence originates from a woman in her twenties or thirties with Graves' hyperthyroidism that later progressed to Graves' ophthalmopathy. The sequenced sample consisted of blood. CDR3 in amino acids: CATSDYGLGQGAGYAFLETQYF. CDR3 in DNA: TGTGCCACCAGTGATTATGGATTGGGACAGGGGGCCGGTTACGCCTTTTTAGAGACCCAGTACTTC.